This TCR beta chain came from a study of shared clonotypes between healthy human individuals. Study-wide context: Two women and a few men aged 18 to 49 served as donors. Overall study results and limits: The four-donor shared clonotypes exceeded non-shared clonotypes in generation probability, with non-shared ones scoring lower.

The donor cohort consisted entirely of Caucasian adults residing in Nashville, Tennessee. Details on this clone: Antigen unknown.

Here immunoSEQ multiplex PCR was the method, and the copy in TCRdb shows in-frame clones only, minus some. The table shows about 980,000 clones, with around 80% occurring only once. Germline V gene data show CDR1 as SGHNT and CDR2 as YENEEA. The CDR3 sequence is 16 residues long. With V trimmed by 4 bases and J by 7 bases, 9 bases remained unmatched. J is TRBJ1-6 and V is TRBV11-3; 8 nucleotides agree with TRBD1. Sequenced sample: memory CD4+ T cells sorted from blood. Subset reported: CD45RA-negative fraction. This receptor was identified in a man younger than 30 in good health. The CDR3 coding sequence is TGTGCCAGCAGCTCAGGGGGCGGTAGTGGGAATTCACCCCTCCACTTT. Protein: CASSSGGGSGNSPLHF.